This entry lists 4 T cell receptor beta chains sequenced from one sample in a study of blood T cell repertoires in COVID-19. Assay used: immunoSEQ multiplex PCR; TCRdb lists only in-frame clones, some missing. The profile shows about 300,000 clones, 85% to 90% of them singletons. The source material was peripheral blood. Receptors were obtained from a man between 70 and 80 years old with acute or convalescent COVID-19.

The CDR3 DNA sequence: TGTGCCAGCAGCGTAGGTGTACAGGCTAACAATGAGCAGTTCTTC. Protein: CASSVGVQANNEQFF. The gene calls are TRBV9 and TRBJ2-1, with D perhaps matching TRBD1 (5 bases). Trimming took 0 bases from V and 5 from J, leaving 12 bases between them. Germline-derived CDR1 and CDR2 are SGDLS and YYNGEE. This CDR3 spans 15 amino acids.

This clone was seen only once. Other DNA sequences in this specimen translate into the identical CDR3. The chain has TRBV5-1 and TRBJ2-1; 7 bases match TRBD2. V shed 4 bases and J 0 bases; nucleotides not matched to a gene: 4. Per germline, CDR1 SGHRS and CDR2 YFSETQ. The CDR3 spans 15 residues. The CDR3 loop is CASSLGGGSYNEQFF. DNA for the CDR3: TGCGCCAGCAGCCTTGGCGGGGGCTCCTACAATGAGCAGTTCTTC.

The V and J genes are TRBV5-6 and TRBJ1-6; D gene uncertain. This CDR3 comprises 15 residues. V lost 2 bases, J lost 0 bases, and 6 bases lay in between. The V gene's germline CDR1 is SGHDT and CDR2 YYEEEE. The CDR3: CASSLESSYNSPLHF. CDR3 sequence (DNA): TGTGCCAGCAGCTTAGAGAGCTCCTATAATTCACCCCTCCACTTT.

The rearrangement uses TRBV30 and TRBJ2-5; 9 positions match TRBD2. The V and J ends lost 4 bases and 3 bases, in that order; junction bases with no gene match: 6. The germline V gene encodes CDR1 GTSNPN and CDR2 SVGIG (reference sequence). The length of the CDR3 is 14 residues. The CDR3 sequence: CAWTRGLAEETQYF. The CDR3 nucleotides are TGTGCCTGGACGAGGGGACTAGCTGAAGAGACCCAGTACTTC. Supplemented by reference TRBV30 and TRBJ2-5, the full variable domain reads SQTIHQWPATLVQPVGSPLSLECTVEGTSNPNLYWYRQAAGRGLQLLFYSVGIGQISSEVPQNLSASRPQDRQFILSSKKLLLSDSGFYLCAWTRGLAEETQYFGPGTRLLVL.